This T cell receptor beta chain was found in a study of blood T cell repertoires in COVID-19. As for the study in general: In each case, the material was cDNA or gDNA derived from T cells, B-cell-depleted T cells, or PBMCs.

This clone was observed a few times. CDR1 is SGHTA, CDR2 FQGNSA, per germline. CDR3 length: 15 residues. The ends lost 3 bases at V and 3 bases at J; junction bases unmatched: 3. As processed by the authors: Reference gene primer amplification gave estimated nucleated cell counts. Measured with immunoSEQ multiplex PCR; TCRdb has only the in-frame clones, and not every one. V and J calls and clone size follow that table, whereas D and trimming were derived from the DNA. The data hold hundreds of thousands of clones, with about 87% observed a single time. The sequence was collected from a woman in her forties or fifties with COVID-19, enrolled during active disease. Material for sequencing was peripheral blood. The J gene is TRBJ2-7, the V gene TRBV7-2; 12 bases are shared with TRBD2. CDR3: CASSFLAGGIYEQYF. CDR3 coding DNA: TGTGCCAGCAGCTTCCTAGCGGGAGGGATCTACGAGCAGTACTTC.